Reported below is one TCR beta chain. Its antigen remains unidentified. Preparing the TCRbeta library involved the use of unique molecular identifiers. MiXCR, run by TCRdb on the PCR reads, gives a single entry per CDR3 protein. The profile shows 500,000 or so distinct CDR3 sequences, about 10% of them singletons. V lost 5 bases to trimming and J lost 0 bases; unmatched junction nucleotides: 2. Looked up from germline, CDR1 is GTSNPN and CDR2 is SVGIG (reference sequence). CDR3 length: 14 amino acids. The sample comes from a study of T-cell reconstitution after alpha-beta-depleted transplantation in children. Notes on the study in general: The origin of high day-60 TCRbeta diversity in some patients lay in surviving recipient T cells and thymic progenitors. Several hundred expanded graft clones reportedly gave rise to the alpha-beta T cells present about two months after transplant. From newly produced T cells came most of the T-cell counts and diversity one year after transplant.

The specimen was PBMCs, mostly from graft donor cells, collected 180 days after TCRalphabeta/CD19-depleted stem cell transplant. The TCR originated in a female patient aged 2 to 10 who had a stem cell transplant for aplastic anemia, so the T cells may come from the graft donor. The chain couples TRBV30 to TRBJ2-2; TRBD2 matches at 8 bases. The CDR3 loop is CAWAGLANTGELFF. The DNA for the CDR3 is TGTGCCTGGGCGGGACTAGCGAACACCGGGGAGCTGTTTTTT. Together with reference TRBV30 and TRBJ2-2, the CDR3 gives the full variable domain: SQTIHQWPATLVQPVGSPLSLECTVEGTSNPNLYWYRQAAGRGLQLLFYSVGIGQISSEVPQNLSASRPQDRQFILSSKKLLLSDSGFYLCAWAGLANTGELFFGEGSRLTVL.